This T cell receptor (beta chain) was documented in a study of response to subunit inactivated influenza vaccine. The study, taken as a whole, reports: Each seasonal influenza vaccination, the authors suggested, recruits few new T cells.

In its sample, this clonotype was seen a few times. Antigen: not known. The CDR3 spans 14 residues. V was pared by 0 bases and J by 4 bases, with 11 bases between. The germline V gene encodes CDR1 SGDLS and CDR2 YYNGEE. TCRdb used MiXCR to reprocess the RT-PCR reads, holding one entry per CDR3 protein. The sample lists over 800,000 distinct CDR3 sequences; less than 25% were seen once. The source material was PBMCs from blood, sampled about 5 days after vaccination. The chain is built from TRBV9 and TRBJ2-7, with D possibly being TRBD1 (6 bases). This TCR was recovered from a man aged 45 to 65 who received an inactivated influenza vaccine. CDR3 amino acids: CASSVGPGEYEQYF. As DNA, the CDR3 is TGTGCCAGCAGCGTAGGACCAGGGGAATACGAGCAGTACTTC.